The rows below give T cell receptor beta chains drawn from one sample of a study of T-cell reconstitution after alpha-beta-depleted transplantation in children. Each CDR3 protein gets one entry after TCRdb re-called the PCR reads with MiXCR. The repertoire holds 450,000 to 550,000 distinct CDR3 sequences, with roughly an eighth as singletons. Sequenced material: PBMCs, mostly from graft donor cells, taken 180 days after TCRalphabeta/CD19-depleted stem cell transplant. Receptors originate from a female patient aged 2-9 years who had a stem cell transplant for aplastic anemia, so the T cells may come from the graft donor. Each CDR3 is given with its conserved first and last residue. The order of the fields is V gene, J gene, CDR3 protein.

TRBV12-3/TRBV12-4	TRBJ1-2	CASSLAGARGYGYTF
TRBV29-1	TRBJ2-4	CSVHDRFLAKNIQYF
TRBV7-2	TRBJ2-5	CASSTFGQGAGETQYF
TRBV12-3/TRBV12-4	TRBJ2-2	CATLGRNTGELFF
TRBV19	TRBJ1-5	CASRPRDRGDNQPQHF
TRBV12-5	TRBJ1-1	CASGLAGADEAFF
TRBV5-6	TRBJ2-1	CASSLDKGGLSYNEQFF
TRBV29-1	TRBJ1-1	CSVESENTEAFF
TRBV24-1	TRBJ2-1	CATSDQAGSRVNEQFF
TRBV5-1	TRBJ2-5	CASPGAGEETQYF
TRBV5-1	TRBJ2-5	CASSGPMMETQYF
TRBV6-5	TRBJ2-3	CASSYAGTGGHTDTQYF
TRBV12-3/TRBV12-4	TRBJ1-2	CASTQTANYGYTF
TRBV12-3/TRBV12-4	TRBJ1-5	CASSPSGTGGSNQPQHF
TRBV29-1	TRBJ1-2	CSVEEAGGYYGYTF
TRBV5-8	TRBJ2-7	CASSPRATSGVYEQYF
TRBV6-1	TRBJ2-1	CASSGGGGASYNEQFF
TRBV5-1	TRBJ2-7	CASSLMGPSDYEQYF
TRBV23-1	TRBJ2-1	CASSKMTSSYNEQFF
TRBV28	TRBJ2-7	CASSTRQSVAYEHYF
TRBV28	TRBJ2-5	CASSLRVIKGTQYF
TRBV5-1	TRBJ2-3	CASSLPDGTGGYNTDTQYF
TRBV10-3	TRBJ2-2	CAISESTLASVANTGELFF
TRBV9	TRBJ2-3	CASSGAGGPGYGTDTQYF
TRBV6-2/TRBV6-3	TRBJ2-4	CASSLMGTASGSDF
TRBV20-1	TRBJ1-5	CSASRENFNQPQHF
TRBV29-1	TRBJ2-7	CSVEARYEQYF
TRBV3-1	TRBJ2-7	CASQGPHSYEQYF
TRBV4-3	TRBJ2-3	CASSQGVLAGGLDTQYF
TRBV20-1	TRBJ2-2	CSAEPRDFITGELFF
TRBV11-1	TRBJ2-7	CASSPLGSGREGASYEQYF
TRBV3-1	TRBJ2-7	CASSTRQGGLYEQYF
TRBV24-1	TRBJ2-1	CATRGYGTGEGNEQFF
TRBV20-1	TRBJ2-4	CSAPARGQGISKNIQYF
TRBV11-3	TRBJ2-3	CASSLGTSGRAADTQYF
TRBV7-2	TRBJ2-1	CASSAGSHYNEQFF
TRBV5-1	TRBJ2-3	CASSLASGYTDTQYF
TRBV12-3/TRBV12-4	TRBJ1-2	CASSLTGGEDSYTF
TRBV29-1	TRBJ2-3	CSFTPDRSAQYF
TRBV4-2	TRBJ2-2	CASSQTDRGINTGELFF
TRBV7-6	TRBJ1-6	CASSSGQGISPLHF
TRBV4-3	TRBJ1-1	CASSLLISGGITEAFF